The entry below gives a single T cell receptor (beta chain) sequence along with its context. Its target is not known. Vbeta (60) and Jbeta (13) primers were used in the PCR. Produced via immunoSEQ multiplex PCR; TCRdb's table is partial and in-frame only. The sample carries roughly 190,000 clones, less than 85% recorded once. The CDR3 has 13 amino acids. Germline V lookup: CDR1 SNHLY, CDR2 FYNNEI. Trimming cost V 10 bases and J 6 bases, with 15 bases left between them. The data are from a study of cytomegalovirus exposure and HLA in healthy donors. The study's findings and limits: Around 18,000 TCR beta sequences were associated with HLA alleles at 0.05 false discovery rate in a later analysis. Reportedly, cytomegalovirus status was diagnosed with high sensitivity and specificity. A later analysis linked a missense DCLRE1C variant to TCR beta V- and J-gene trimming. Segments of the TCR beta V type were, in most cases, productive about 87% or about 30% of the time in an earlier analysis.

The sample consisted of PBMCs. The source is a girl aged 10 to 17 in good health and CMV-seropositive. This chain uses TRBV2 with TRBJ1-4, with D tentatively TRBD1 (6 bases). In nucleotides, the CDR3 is TGTGCCATTATGGAGACAGGCTATGAAAAACTGTTTTTT. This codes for CAIMETGYEKLFF.